This T cell receptor (beta chain) originates from a study of blood T cells in healthy people across ages. The CDR3 has 12 residues. Germline trimming cut 10 bases from V and 6 bases from J; bases unmatched to any gene: 4. The germline V gene encodes CDR1 ENHRY and CDR2 SYGVKD. A J-beta primer mix and a sample-barcoded 5' primer were used in a second PCR of about 7 to 12 cycles. TCRdb reprocessed the 5' RACE reads via MiXCR and lists one record per CDR3 protein. The table shows 600,000 to 800,000 distinct CDR3 sequences, with approximately 52% occurring only once. The count of this clonotype is one. The genes are TRBV10-3 and TRBJ2-1, with TRBD1 matching 9 bases. The sequenced sample was blood. This TCR came from a woman aged 80 or over in good health. As DNA, the CDR3 is TGTGCCACCGGGGACAGGGTCAATGAGCAGTTCTTC. This sequence encodes CATGDRVNEQFF.